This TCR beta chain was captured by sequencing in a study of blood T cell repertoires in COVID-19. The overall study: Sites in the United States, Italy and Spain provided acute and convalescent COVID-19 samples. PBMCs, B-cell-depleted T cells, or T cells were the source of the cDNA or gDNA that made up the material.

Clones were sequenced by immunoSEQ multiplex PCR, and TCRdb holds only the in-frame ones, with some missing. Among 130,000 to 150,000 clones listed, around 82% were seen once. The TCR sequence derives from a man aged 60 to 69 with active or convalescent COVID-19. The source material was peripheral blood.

The CDR3 loop is CASSPGRGATQYF. The CDR3 nucleotides are TGTGCCAGCAGCCCAGGCCGGGGGGCGACCCAGTACTTC. The chain carries TRBV7-3 and TRBJ2-5; TRBD2 might be the D (7 bases). V was shortened by 5 bases and J by 7 bases, with 14 bases between the two germline ends. The CDR3 extends over 13 amino acids. CDR1 is SGHTA, CDR2 FQGTGA, per germline.